This TCR beta chain emerged from a study of blood T cells in healthy people across ages. Study-wide results and caveats: Possibly confounding the expanded clonotype changes was the fact that donor CMV status was unknown.

With a J-beta primer mix and a sample-barcoded 5' primer, a second PCR ran roughly 6 to 11 cycles. Each CDR3 protein is one row after TCRdb ran MiXCR on the 5' RACE reads. The sample includes about 1,500,000 distinct CDR3 sequences, 28% seen only once; the top ten take 7.7%. This CDR3 comprises 15 residues. V was clipped by 0 bases and J by 2 bases, with 10 bases between them. Germline values: CDR1 MGHDK, CDR2 SYGVNS. Points on this clonotype: Its antigen is undetermined.

The TCR was taken from a woman under 40 in good health. The sequencing input was blood. J is TRBJ2-5 and V is TRBV25-1; possibly TRBD2 for D (5 bases). The CDR3 loop is CASSEYWEPQETQYF. The CDR3 DNA sequence: TGTGCCAGCAGTGAATACTGGGAGCCACAAGAGACCCAGTACTTC.